This T cell receptor (beta chain) was retrieved from a study of blood T cell repertoires in COVID-19. The overall study: Italy, Spain and the United States were the sources of the convalescent and acute COVID-19 samples. PBMCs, B-cell-depleted T cells, or T cells were the source of the cDNA or gDNA that made up the material.

Germline V gene lookup returns CDR1 MNHEY and CDR2 SVGAGI. The CDR3 is 12 amino acids. Trimming shortened V by 6 bases and J by 7 bases, and 12 bases separated the two germline ends. Original methodology: The assay estimated nucleated cells by amplifying reference gene primers. Method: immunoSEQ multiplex PCR; TCRdb's copy keeps in-frame clones and lacks some. V, J and clone size reflect that table, while D and trimming were determined from the DNA. The data show roughly 200,000 clones, roughly three quarters seen once. Material: peripheral blood. The clonotype comes from a woman in her fifties or sixties with active or convalescent COVID-19. The V call is TRBV6-5, the J call TRBJ1-2, with a weak D call TRBD1 (5 bases). Here the CDR3 DNA reads TGTGCCAGCAGAGGGGCAGGGTTTGGCTACACCTTC. It translates to CASRGAGFGYTF.